The rows below give T cell receptor beta chains drawn from one sample of a study of identical twins. TCRdb re-derived calls from the 5' RACE reads in MiXCR, one entry per CDR3 protein. This table has 1.5 million to 2 million distinct CDR3 sequences, around a third appearing once. The sequenced sample consisted of cord blood. All receptors derive from a newborn girl in good health. The CDR3 runs from the conserved cysteine through the conserved F or W. Fields, in order: J gene, V gene, clone size, D gene, CDR3 DNA, CDR3 protein. The D gene is left open where the match is weak. Rows give clone size only sometimes, using once, few, many, or a class for an expanded clone.

j_call: TRBJ2-5
v_call: TRBV28
clone_size: -
d_call: -
cdr3_nt: TGTGCCAGCAGTTCTGCCGTAAGCCAAGAGACCCAGTACTTC
cdr3_aa: CASSSAVSQETQYF

j_call: TRBJ2-1
v_call: TRBV6-5
clone_size: -
d_call: -
cdr3_nt: TGTGCCAGCAGTTACTCGATAGCTCCCTCGCTCGTCTATGAGCAGTTCTTC
cdr3_aa: CASSYSIAPSLVYEQFF

j_call: TRBJ2-3
v_call: TRBV7-2
clone_size: -
d_call: -
cdr3_nt: TGTGCCAGCAGCTTAGGCGACGGGAGAGAGGCAGATACGCAGTATTTT
cdr3_aa: CASSLGDGREADTQYF

j_call: TRBJ1-6
v_call: TRBV20-1
clone_size: -
d_call: -
cdr3_nt: TGCAGTGCTAGAGGGGGTTGGGGCTCCTATAATTCACCCCTCCACTTT
cdr3_aa: CSARGGWGSYNSPLHF

j_call: TRBJ2-7
v_call: TRBV20-1
clone_size: -
d_call: -
cdr3_nt: TGCAGTGCTAGGACTACCCGGTACGGGGAGCAGTACTTC
cdr3_aa: CSARTTRYGEQYF

j_call: TRBJ2-1
v_call: TRBV27
clone_size: few
d_call: -
cdr3_nt: TGTGCCAGCAGTCCCCGTGGGAGCGGTTCCTACAATGAGCAGTTCTTC
cdr3_aa: CASSPRGSGSYNEQFF

j_call: TRBJ2-1
v_call: TRBV20-1
clone_size: -
d_call: TRBD2
cdr3_nt: TGCAGTGCTAGAGTAACTAGCGGGGGCCTCAATGAGCAGTTCTTC
cdr3_aa: CSARVTSGGLNEQFF

j_call: TRBJ2-3
v_call: TRBV7-2
clone_size: few
d_call: TRBD2
cdr3_nt: TGTGCCAGCAACTTATACGGACTAGGCACAGATACGCAGTATTTT
cdr3_aa: CASNLYGLGTDTQYF

j_call: TRBJ2-1
v_call: TRBV3-1
clone_size: few
d_call: -
cdr3_nt: TGTGCCAGCAGCCAAGGGGGAAGGCCGAATGAGCAGTTCTTC
cdr3_aa: CASSQGGRPNEQFF

j_call: TRBJ2-5
v_call: TRBV19
clone_size: few
d_call: -
cdr3_nt: TGTGCCAGTAGGCTGTTGGGTAGTCGCGAGACCCAGTACTTC
cdr3_aa: CASRLLGSRETQYF

j_call: TRBJ1-2
v_call: TRBV24-1
clone_size: -
d_call: -
cdr3_nt: TGTGCCACCAGTGATTTGTGGGGGAATGGCTACACCTTC
cdr3_aa: CATSDLWGNGYTF

j_call: TRBJ1-2
v_call: TRBV12-3/TRBV12-4
clone_size: -
d_call: -
cdr3_nt: TGTGCCAGCAGTCCCGGGACCGCAGACTATGGCAACACCTTC
cdr3_aa: CASSPGTADYGNTF

j_call: TRBJ2-7
v_call: TRBV20-1
clone_size: -
d_call: -
cdr3_nt: TGCAGTGGATTAGCCGAAAACTCCTACAATGAGCAGTACTTC
cdr3_aa: CSGLAENSYNEQYF

j_call: TRBJ2-3
v_call: TRBV11-2
clone_size: few
d_call: -
cdr3_nt: TGTGCCAGCAGCTCGGACTGGCGCACAGATACGCAGTATTTT
cdr3_aa: CASSSDWRTDTQYF

j_call: TRBJ2-5
v_call: TRBV12-3/TRBV12-4
clone_size: -
d_call: TRBD1
cdr3_nt: TGTGCCAGCAGCTTAGACAGGGGGCTTCGAGAGACCCAGTACTTC
cdr3_aa: CASSLDRGLRETQYF

j_call: TRBJ2-7
v_call: TRBV4-2
clone_size: -
d_call: -
cdr3_nt: TGTGCCAGCAGCCAAGGGCAGGGGCTCCTCCACGAGCAGTACTTC
cdr3_aa: CASSQGQGLLHEQYF

j_call: TRBJ2-1
v_call: TRBV20-1
clone_size: -
d_call: TRBD2
cdr3_nt: TGCGGAATTCCGGGACTAGCGGACCACAATGAGCAGTTCTTC
cdr3_aa: CGIPGLADHNEQFF

j_call: TRBJ2-7
v_call: TRBV28
clone_size: few
d_call: -
cdr3_nt: TGTGCCAGCAGTCGACCCCCCCCTGTTCCCCACGAGCAGTACTTC
cdr3_aa: CASSRPPPVPHEQYF

j_call: TRBJ2-1
v_call: TRBV14
clone_size: -
d_call: TRBD2
cdr3_nt: TGTGCCAGCACTAGCGGGAGGGTTAATGAGCAGTCCTTC
cdr3_aa: CASTSGRVNEQSF

j_call: TRBJ1-1
v_call: TRBV12-3/TRBV12-4
clone_size: -
d_call: -
cdr3_nt: TGTGCCAGCCGAAGACGTAGGGGGGGATCGAACACTGAAGCTTTCTTT
cdr3_aa: CASRRRRGGSNTEAFF

j_call: TRBJ1-6
v_call: TRBV9
clone_size: -
d_call: -
cdr3_nt: TGTGCCAGCAGCGTAGATGCAGGAGTAGGTTCACCCCTCCACTTT
cdr3_aa: CASSVDAGVGSPLHF

j_call: TRBJ1-5
v_call: TRBV20-1
clone_size: many
d_call: -
cdr3_nt: TGCAGTGCTAGGTATGGCAATCAGCCCCAGCATTTT
cdr3_aa: CSARYGNQPQHF

j_call: TRBJ1-2
v_call: TRBV7-9
clone_size: few
d_call: TRBD1
cdr3_nt: TGTGCCAGCAGCATCATGCAGGGGGCAGATGGCTACACCTTC
cdr3_aa: CASSIMQGADGYTF

j_call: TRBJ2-1
v_call: TRBV7-8
clone_size: many
d_call: TRBD2
cdr3_nt: TGTGCCAGCAGCTTAGAGTGGCTAGCGGGAACCAATGAGCAGTTCTTC
cdr3_aa: CASSLEWLAGTNEQFF

j_call: TRBJ1-1
v_call: TRBV9
clone_size: -
d_call: -
cdr3_nt: TGTGCCAGCAGCGCCCCCGGGACAGAAGCTTTCTTT
cdr3_aa: CASSAPGTEAFF

j_call: TRBJ1-2
v_call: TRBV6-6
clone_size: many
d_call: -
cdr3_nt: TGTGCCAGCAGTTATCGGATCAACTATGGCTACACCTTC
cdr3_aa: CASSYRINYGYTF

j_call: TRBJ2-7
v_call: TRBV20-1
clone_size: -
d_call: -
cdr3_nt: TGCAGTGCCAGGCCAACAGGGGCGGGGTCCGAGCAGTACTTC
cdr3_aa: CSARPTGAGSEQYF